This note documents a single T cell receptor beta chain sequence. Its cognate antigen is unknown. The CDR3 extends over 15 amino acids. The study ran its PCR with 60 Vbeta and 13 Jbeta primers. The table came from immunoSEQ multiplex PCR; TCRdb's copy has only in-frame clones and leaves some out. The data contain about 100,000 clones, 70% to 80% of them singletons. The sample belongs to a study of cytomegalovirus exposure and HLA in healthy donors. Looking at the study overall: A prior analysis found around 110 million unique TCR beta sequences from approximately 200 million T cells. Study conclusions and caveats: The study found most TCR sequences rare, yet found some public TCRs in many donors.

The chain has TRBV12-2 and TRBJ1-2. TRBV12-2 is labeled a pseudogene. The clonotype was recovered from a man in his late teens or twenties in good health and CMV-seronegative. Source material: PBMCs. The CDR3 loop is CASRLATPVKEGYTF. The CDR3 nucleotides read TGTGCAAGTCGCTTAGCGACTCCCGTGAAAGAAGGCTACACCTTC.